The T cell receptor beta chain under discussion was sequenced for a study of T cell responses to AZD1222 COVID-19 vaccine. The germline CDR1 and CDR2 sequences are LGHDT and YNNKEL (reference sequence). The CDR3 spans 16 residues. Unmatched junction bases numbered 9, after V lost 4 bases and J lost 5 bases. With regard to this clone: Antigen unknown.

Here immunoSEQ multiplex PCR was the method, and the copy in TCRdb shows in-frame clones only, minus some. The table lists 150,000 or so clones, around 90% of them singletons. Notes on the study in general: Repertoires were sampled only after the peak T cell response. Donors were mostly white British, more females; clonal diversity possibly underestimated.

The chain carries TRBV3-1 (or the pseudogene TRBV3-2) and TRBJ2-5; TRBD1 matches 11 bases. The receptor comes from an adult in good health. The sample was peripheral blood, taken on day 0 of AZD1222 vaccination. The DNA of the CDR3 is TGTGCCAGCAGCCCGAGGACAGGGGGCGCGTACGAGACCCAGTACTTC. Its protein product is CASSPRTGGAYETQYF.